In its sample, the clone carrying this T cell receptor beta chain ranks as medium-sized. Its antigen is as yet unknown. The data originate from a study of siplizumab effects on memory and regulatory T cells. The wider study: Investigators ran mixed lymphocyte reactions in pairs, testing siplizumab at 0.8 to 1 ug/mL against no drug. The study's findings and limits: Reactions containing siplizumab showed mappable alloreactive CD4+ clones averaging approximately 66% Treg-derived, versus 25% to 30% in controls.

Responder and stimulator cells in the mixed lymphocyte reaction were cultured together for 6 days at 37°C. Clones were read by immunoSEQ multiplex PCR, and TCRdb kept only the in-frame ones, dropping some. The data hold about 12,000 clones, with approximately 45% observed a single time. Germline CDR1 is SGHRS and CDR2 is YFSETQ. This CDR3 is 15 amino acids long. With V trimmed by 0 bases and J by 5 bases, 7 bases remained unmatched. The chain is built from TRBV5-1 and TRBJ1-1; 7 bases align to TRBD1. The receptor comes from a human donor in good health; the cells came from an allogeneic mixed lymphocyte reaction. Some clones in this sample may be carry-over from other donors' samples. Material for sequencing was CFSE-low (dividing) CD8+ T cells sorted from an allogeneic mixed lymphocyte reaction. The CDR3 coding sequence is TGCGCCAGCAGCTTGGTGGGAGGGGGCGAAACTGAAGCTTTCTTT. Its translation is CASSLVGGGETEAFF.